The 7 T cell receptor beta chains below all came from one sample that was sequenced in a study of response to subunit inactivated influenza vaccine. TCRdb reprocessed the RT-PCR reads via MiXCR and lists one record per CDR3 protein. This table holds about 570,000 distinct CDR3 sequences, 10% to 15% found once. The sequences come from PBMCs from blood, collected on the day of vaccination. Receptors were obtained from a man in his fifties or sixties who received an inactivated influenza vaccine.

The V gene is TRBV5-1, the J gene TRBJ2-5; 7 bases line up with TRBD1. The CDR3 spans 14 residues. Per germline, CDR1 SGHRS and CDR2 YFSETQ. The trim removed 1 base at V and 3 bases at J, leaving 3 bases unmatched. CDR3 sequence: CASSLPGGKETQYF. In DNA form, the CDR3 reads TGCGCCAGCAGCTTGCCAGGGGGAAAAGAGACCCAGTACTTC. The complete variable domain, with remaining parts taken from reference TRBV5-1 and TRBJ2-5, reads KAGVTQTPRYLIKTRGQQVTLSCSPISGHRSVSWYQQTPGQGLQFLFEYFSETQRNKGNFPGRFSGRQFSNSRSEMNVSTLELGDSALYLCASSLPGGKETQYFGPGTRLLVL.

This clonotype was recorded many times. The V call is TRBV5-1, the J call TRBJ1-1; D not resolved. The V gene lost 2 bases and the J gene lost 4 bases, with 12 bases spanning the gap. The CDR3 totals 14 residues. From germline, CDR1 is SGHRS and CDR2 YFSETQ. CDR3 amino acids: CASSFQDGSTEAFF. The CDR3 region has the DNA TGCGCCAGCAGCTTTCAGGATGGGTCCACTGAAGCTTTCTTT.

This clonotype was found a few times. The chain links TRBV30 to TRBJ2-7, with a possible D match to TRBD1 (6 bases). In germline, CDR1 is GTSNPN, CDR2 SVGIG (reference sequence). Trimming took off 2 bases at V and 0 bases at J, with 11 bases between the two ends. CDR3 length equals 14 residues. This chain's CDR3 is CAWSKGVGSYEQYF. In DNA form, the CDR3 reads TGTGCCTGGAGTAAGGGGGTTGGCTCCTACGAGCAGTACTTC. Variable domain in full (rest from reference TRBV30 and TRBJ2-7): SQTIHQWPATLVQPVGSPLSLECTVEGTSNPNLYWYRQAAGRGLQLLFYSVGIGQISSEVPQNLSASRPQDRQFILSSKKLLLSDSGFYLCAWSKGVGSYEQYFGPGTRLTVT.

The chain is built from TRBV7-2 and TRBJ1-2; unclear D gene. CDR3 length: 14 residues. Germline values: CDR1 SGHTA, CDR2 FQGNSA. V shed 1 base and J shed 8 bases, with 14 bases lying between them. CDR3 in amino acids: CASSLVGLEGGYTF. CDR3 bases: TGTGCCAGCAGCTTAGTAGGCTTGGAAGGAGGCTACACCTTC.

This clonotype was recorded a few times. This chain links TRBV24-1 with TRBJ2-2, with D uncertain. The V gene lost 4 bases and the J gene lost 5 bases, with 7 bases spanning the gap. The germline V gene has CDR1 KGHDR and CDR2 SFDVKD. The length of the CDR3 is 13 residues. CDR3 protein: CATSDIGTGELFF. The CDR3 region has the DNA TGTGCCACCAGTGACATTGGAACCGGGGAGCTGTTTTTT.

A few counts support this clonotype. The rearrangement links TRBV18 to TRBJ1-1, with a tentative D call TRBD1 (5 bases). Germline CDR1 and CDR2: KGHSH and LQKENI. V lost 1 base and J 4 bases, leaving 10 bases between the germline ends. The CDR3 extends over 14 amino acids. The CDR3 loop is CASSPQGGGTEAFF. The CDR3 DNA follows: TGTGCCAGCTCACCACAGGGCGGGGGCACTGAAGCTTTCTTT.

V is TRBV20-1 and J is TRBJ2-7; 7 positions match TRBD1. The CDR3 is 13 amino acids. Germline loops: CDR1 DFQATT, CDR2 SNEGSKA (reference sequence). Losses at the gene ends were 4 bases for V and 1 base for J; bases not matched to a gene: 4. The CDR3 DNA sequence: TGCAGTGCTATGACAGGGAAGTCCTACGAGCAGTACTTC. This codes for CSAMTGKSYEQYF.